This TCR beta chain came from a study of blood T cell repertoires in COVID-19. Study details: COVID-19 samples from acute and convalescent phases originated in the United States, Italy and Spain.

The V and J ends lost 4 bases and 3 bases respectively, with 16 bases between them. Germline V gives CDR1 SGHRS, CDR2 YFSETQ. The CDR3 sequence is 16 residues long. Per the study methods: Nucleated cell number was recorded as an estimate derived from reference gene primer amplification. Sequenced by immunoSEQ multiplex PCR; TCRdb stores in-frame clones only, minus some. V, J and clone size derive from that table, while D and trimming were established from the DNA sequence. The sample includes 200,000 to 250,000 clones, around 83% seen only once; the top ten take under 8.5%. The Seattle patients joined while their infection was active and were tracked longitudinally afterward.

The rearrangement links TRBV5-1 to TRBJ1-4; D is perhaps TRBD1 (6 bases). This TCR was sampled from a woman of 80 years or more with COVID-19, enrolled during active disease. Sequencing used peripheral blood. CDR3 in DNA: TGCGCCAGCAGCCTCTGGGCAGGGGTGCCTAATGAAAAACTGTTTTTT. This codes for CASSLWAGVPNEKLFF.